This T cell receptor (beta chain) was recorded in a study of T cells in Graves' hyperthyroidism and ophthalmopathy. This clonotype was detected a few times. There were TCR beta CDR3 regions amplified from RNA transcripts. The TCR CDR3 first-round RT-PCR relied on the HTBI primer set. One entry per CDR3 protein, called by TCRdb with MiXCR from the multiplex PCR reads. The sample contains fewer than 400,000 distinct CDR3 sequences, over 11% of which appear only once. Sequenced material: blood. The clonotype was recovered from a man aged 45-60 years with Graves' ophthalmopathy.

CDR3 amino acids: CASSSPRGTGELFF. CDR3 bases: TGTGCCAGCAGCTCGCCCCGGGGGACCGGGGAGCTGTTTTTT. The chain uses TRBV5-4 and TRBJ2-2; the D gene is possibly TRBD2 (6 bases). The ends were cut back, 3 bases at V and 5 bases at J, with 11 bases in the middle. CDR3 length: 14 amino acids. Germline values: CDR1 SGHNT, CDR2 YYREEE (reference sequence).